Listed here is a single TCR beta chain. The sample comes from a study of T-cell memory formation after mild COVID-19. Using its own MiXCR run on the 5' RACE reads, TCRdb lists one record per CDR3 protein. This sample carries 350,000 to 500,000 distinct CDR3 sequences, 20% to 30% of them seen once, and the ten largest clones take 13%. V lost 4 bases to trimming and J lost 0 bases, with 14 bases between them. CDR3 length equals 16 residues. The germline V gene encodes CDR1 SGHNT and CDR2 YYREEE (reference sequence). The sequence derives from an adult woman who had mild COVID-19 (a few samples of this study predate the infection). Cell type and time point are not known. V is TRBV5-4 and J is TRBJ2-1; possibly TRBD1 or TRBD2 for D (5 bases each). Material for sequencing was PBMCs or a T cell subset sorted from them (not recorded which). The CDR3 region is CASSLLRGLSYNEQFF. As DNA, the CDR3 is TGTGCCAGCAGCCTTTTGAGGGGCCTCTCCTACAATGAGCAGTTCTTC.